Following are 6 T cell receptor beta chains from one sample sequenced in a study of tissue T cells after allogeneic stem cell transplantation. The protocol was immunoSEQ multiplex PCR, while the TCRdb copy is restricted to in-frame clones and leaves out a portion. The table has some 24,000 clones, more than 60% seen once. The sequenced sample was tissue from the ileum, obtained at autopsy. The receptors here all came from a female donor aged 60 or older with lung cancer.

Written as DNA, the CDR3 is TGTGCCAGTAGTACAGGGCAGCAGCGGAGCGAGCAGTACTTC. Residues: CASSTGQQRSEQYF. The chain carries TRBV19 and TRBJ2-7; possibly TRBD1 or TRBD2 for D (5 bases each). V was trimmed by 4 bases and J by 6 bases, leaving 16 bases between them. Germline CDR1 LNHDA, CDR2 SQIVND (reference sequence). The CDR3 consists of 14 residues.

The chain employs TRBV4-1 and TRBJ2-3; D gene uncertain. This CDR3 has 14 residues. Trimming took off 4 bases at V and 0 bases at J, with 8 bases between the two ends. Germline values: CDR1 MGHRA, CDR2 YSYEKL. CDR3 in DNA: TGCGCCAGCAGCCTAGGGCCTAGCACAGATACGCAGTATTTT. Its protein product is CASSLGPSTDTQYF.

The rearrangement uses TRBV19 and TRBJ2-7; 9 bases map to TRBD1. Germline V CDR1 and CDR2: LNHDA, SQIVND (reference sequence). This CDR3 contains 16 residues. V dropped 2 bases and J dropped 5; count of bases not matched to a gene: 10. The DNA of the CDR3 is TGTGCCAGTAGTATAAAGGCGGACAGGGGACGGGACGAGCAGTACTTC. Translating it yields CASSIKADRGRDEQYF.

The J gene is TRBJ1-5, the V gene TRBV19; the D is unclear. V was clipped by 3 bases and J by 0 bases, with 6 bases between them. Germline V CDR1 and CDR2: LNHDA, SQIVND (reference sequence). This CDR3 contains 14 residues. Written as DNA, the CDR3 is TGTGCCAGTAGTATCATCAGTAGCAATCAGCCCCAGCATTTT. Translation: CASSIISSNQPQHF.

This clone has just a few counts. This chain connects TRBV7-9 to TRBJ2-7; TRBD2 matches at 8 bases. Per the germline V gene, CDR1 is SEHNR and CDR2 is FQNEAQ (reference sequence). The CDR3 covers 15 residues. The trim removed 7 bases at V and 7 bases at J, leaving 15 bases unmatched. CDR3 DNA: TGTGCCAGCAACGCCGGGAGCGGGAGACTGGGAGAGCAGTACTTC. As protein: CASNAGSGRLGEQYF.

This clone came up once. The chain is built from TRBV3-1 (or the pseudogene TRBV3-2) and TRBJ2-7; 9 nucleotides align to TRBD2. Germline V gene sequence: CDR1 LGHDT, CDR2 YNNKEL (reference sequence). The CDR3 totals 15 residues. The V gene end was trimmed by 8 bases and the J gene end by 5 bases; junction bases not matched to a gene: 13. DNA for the CDR3: TGTGCCAGCTCCAAAATCGGGACTAGCAACCACGAGCAGTACTTC. Encoded protein: CASSKIGTSNHEQYF.